The 3 T cell receptor beta chains reported below all come from one sample, sequenced in a study of blood T cells in healthy people across ages. It was with a sample-barcoded 5' primer and a J-beta primer mix that a second PCR of roughly 6 to 12 cycles was run. TCRdb analysed the 5' RACE reads with MiXCR anew, one entry per CDR3 protein. Counted here are about 1.4 million distinct CDR3 sequences, approximately 59% occurring once; the ten biggest clones make up roughly 7%. Sequencing input: blood. These receptors came from a young man in good health.

The chain is built from TRBV25-1 and TRBJ1-1; D remains unclear. The germline CDR1 and CDR2 sequences are MGHDK and SYGVNS. CDR3 length equals 13 residues. V shed 6 bases and J shed 0 bases, with 8 bases lying between them. CDR3 loop: CASRAGLNTEAFF. CDR3 DNA: TGTGCCAGCAGGGCAGGACTGAACACTGAAGCTTTCTTT. Complete variable domain (other parts from reference TRBV25-1 and TRBJ1-1): EADIYQTPRYLVIGTGKKITLECSQTMGHDKMYWYQQDPGMELHLIHYSYGVNSTEKGDLSSESTVSRIRTEHFPLTLESARPSHTSQYLCASRAGLNTEAFFGQGTRLTVV.

This clonotype occurred a few times. J is TRBJ2-1 and V is TRBV7-9; TRBD2 matches 11 bases. From germline, CDR1 is SEHNR and CDR2 FQNEAQ (reference sequence). This CDR3 contains 15 residues. V gave up 6 bases and J gave up 7 bases; unmatched junction bases: 8. CDR3 nucleotide sequence: TGTGCCAGCAGTCGACTAGCGGGAAAGGGTAATGAGCAGTTCTTC. This gives the protein CASSRLAGKGNEQFF.

The V gene is TRBV4-1, the J gene TRBJ2-1; unclear D gene. CDR1 and CDR2 (germline): MGHRA, YSYEKL. The V and J ends lost 5 bases and 6 bases respectively, with 11 bases between them. This CDR3 is built from 13 residues. CDR3 protein: CASSAMVINEQFF. In DNA, the CDR3 is TGCGCCAGCAGCGCCATGGTCATCAATGAGCAGTTCTTC.